The clone carrying this TCR beta chain was recorded a few times. This sample is drawn from a study of blood T cell repertoires in COVID-19. Study as a whole: Samples came from the United States, Italy and Spain, spanning acute and convalescent COVID-19.

The CDR3 has 16 residues. V lost 5 bases, J lost 7 bases, and 10 bases stayed unmatched. The V gene's germline CDR1 is SGHTA and CDR2 FQGNSA. Assay used: immunoSEQ multiplex PCR; TCRdb lists only in-frame clones, some missing. The profile shows 250,000 to 350,000 clones, more than 70% of them singletons. The receptor was isolated from a woman in her 50s who had recovered from COVID-19. Material for sequencing was peripheral blood. The rearrangement joins TRBV7-2 to TRBJ1-6; 8 bases line up with TRBD1. The DNA for the CDR3 is TGTGCCAGCAGCCCGTGGACAGGGCGCAGGAATTCACCCCTCCACTTT. This codes for CASSPWTGRRNSPLHF.